Given below is one T cell receptor (beta chain) in context. Its specificity is unknown. The sample comes from a study of T cell responses to AZD1222 COVID-19 vaccine. Whole-study results and caveats: Females made up more of the donors, who were largely white British, and clonal diversity may have come out too low. Among AZD1222 vaccinees, only 5 or 6 were seropositive at baseline.

The CDR3 is 13 amino acids. Germline lookup yields CDR1 SGDLS and CDR2 YYNGEE. V lost 3 bases and J 6 bases, leaving 12 bases between the germline ends. The data were produced by immunoSEQ multiplex PCR, yet TCRdb's version contains in-frame clones alone and is incomplete. Among about 110,000 clones listed, approximately 90% were seen once. The rearrangement joins TRBV9 to TRBJ1-2; unclear D gene. This clonotype was obtained from an adult in good health. Source: peripheral blood, taken on day 0 of MenACWY control vaccination. The CDR3 DNA follows: TGTGCCAGCAGCGAGATACAGAGGGATGGCTACACCTTC. Protein product: CASSEIQRDGYTF.